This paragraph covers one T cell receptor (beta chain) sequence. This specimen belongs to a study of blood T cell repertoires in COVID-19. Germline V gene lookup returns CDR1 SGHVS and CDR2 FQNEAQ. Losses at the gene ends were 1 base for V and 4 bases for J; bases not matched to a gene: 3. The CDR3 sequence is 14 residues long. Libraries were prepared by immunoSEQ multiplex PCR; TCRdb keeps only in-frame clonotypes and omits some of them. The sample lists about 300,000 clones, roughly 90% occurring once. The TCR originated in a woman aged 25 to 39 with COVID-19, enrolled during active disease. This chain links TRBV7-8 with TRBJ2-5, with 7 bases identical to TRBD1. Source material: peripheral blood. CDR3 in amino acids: CASSLGNRGETQYF. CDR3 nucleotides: TGTGCCAGCAGCTTAGGGAACAGGGGAGAGACCCAGTACTTC.